Below are 26 T cell receptor beta chains sequenced from a single sample in a study of identical twins. TCRdb recomputed calls from the 5' RACE reads with MiXCR, one row per CDR3 protein. The sample shows about 660,000 distinct CDR3 sequences, roughly 8% of them seen only once. This sample was also put to use in a study of yellow fever vaccine responses in identical twins.

The source material was PBMCs. These receptor sequences come from a woman aged 18 to 35 in good health.

This chain links TRBV30 with TRBJ2-5; D may be TRBD2 (5 bases). Germline CDR1 and CDR2: GTSNPN and SVGIG (reference sequence). Trimming removed 5 bases from V and 7 bases from J, with 17 bases in between. This CDR3 is 13 amino acids long. This chain's CDR3 is CAWRMVTEGTQYF. CDR3 sequence (DNA): TGTGCCTGGCGGATGGTGACCGAGGGGACCCAGTACTTC.

This clonotype was seen ten or more times. The chain combines TRBV7-9 with TRBJ2-7; 10 bases are a match to TRBD2. Germline V lookup: CDR1 SEHNR, CDR2 FQNEAQ (reference sequence). J was trimmed by 3 bases and V by 5 bases; bases with no gene match: 4. There are 14 residues in the CDR3. The CDR3 spells CASSPGTSDYEQYF. The CDR3, as DNA: TGTGCCAGCAGCCCAGGGACTAGCGACTACGAGCAGTACTTC.

V and J are TRBV6-1 and TRBJ2-3; no reliable D call. V was trimmed by 11 bases and J by 0 bases, leaving 15 bases between them. Germline-derived CDR1 and CDR2 are MNHNS and SASEGT. CDR3 length: 14 residues. CDR3 region: CACDLLGSTDTQYF. In DNA, the CDR3 is TGTGCCTGCGACCTCCTTGGGAGCACAGATACGCAGTATTTT.

This clonotype was seen a single time. This may be a read error: a much more frequent sequence differs by one nucleotide. The chain is built from TRBV20-1 and TRBJ2-1; a weak D match, TRBD1 (6 bases). Germline V lookup: CDR1 DFQATT, CDR2 SNEGSKA (reference sequence). The ends were cut back, 1 base at V and 6 bases at J, with 10 bases in the middle. This CDR3 contains 13 residues. CDR3 sequence reads: CSARGRGSNEQFF. The DNA of the CDR3 is TGCAGTGCTAGAGGCAGGGGTTCCAATGAGCAGTTCTTC.

The sample holds many counts of this clonotype. The chain links TRBV20-1 to TRBJ2-3; D uncertain. V was clipped by 3 bases and J by 5 bases, with 9 bases between them. The length of the CDR3 is 12 residues. The V gene's germline CDR1 is DFQATT and CDR2 SNEGSKA (reference sequence). CDR3 region: CSASQDVDTQYF. CDR3 DNA sequence: TGCAGTGCTAGCCAGGACGTAGATACGCAGTATTTT.

This clonotype has more than one count but fewer than ten. This chain uses TRBV7-8 with TRBJ2-3, with 7 bases that match TRBD2. Germline-derived CDR1 and CDR2 are SGHVS and FQNEAQ. The CDR3 totals 15 residues. The trim removed 5 bases at V and 1 base at J, leaving 6 bases unmatched. Written as DNA, the CDR3 is TGTGCCAGCAGCCAACTAGCGCCGGGCACAGATACGCAGTATTTT. Its translation is CASSQLAPGTDTQYF.

Here the CDR3 reads CASSKQGAYGYTF. CDR3 nucleotides: TGTGCCAGCAGCAAACAGGGGGCGTATGGCTACACCTTC. The rearrangement joins TRBV6-1 to TRBJ1-2, with TRBD1 identical over 9 bases. The CDR3 sequence is 13 residues long. V shed 6 bases and J 5 bases; nucleotides not matched to a gene: 4. CDR1 is MNHNS, CDR2 SASEGT, per germline.

This clonotype appeared a few times. This CDR3 is CASSIPGPWGEQFF. CDR3 sequence (DNA): TGCGCCAGCAGCATCCCGGGCCCCTGGGGTGAGCAGTTCTTC. This chain uses TRBV5-1 with TRBJ2-1, with D unresolved. CDR3 size: 14 residues. Germline assignment: CDR1 SGHRS and CDR2 YFSETQ. Trimming stripped 4 bases from V and 9 bases from J, with 17 bases between.

This clonotype was seen at least ten times. This chain links TRBV5-6 with TRBJ2-5, with D possibly called TRBD1 or TRBD2 (5 bases each). CDR3 size: 17 residues. Trimming pared 0 bases from V and 5 bases from J, leaving 20 bases between. The germline V gene encodes CDR1 SGHDT and CDR2 YYEEEE. The chain's CDR3 is CASSLASEGKISETQYF. The CDR3 DNA reads as TGTGCCAGCAGCTTGGCCAGCGAGGGGAAGATTAGTGAGACCCAGTACTTC.

A note on this clonotype: Relative to the germline gene, one junction end is altered; a read error may explain this. The chain joins TRBV18 to TRBJ1-2; possibly TRBD1 for D (5 bases). Germline CDR1 and CDR2: KGHSH and LQKENI. The CDR3 totals 15 residues. The chain's CDR3 is CASSPPGRRIYGHTF. The CDR3 DNA reads TGTGCCAGCTCACCACCGGGACGGAGGATCTATGGCCACACCTTC.

This rearrangement joins TRBV7-3 to TRBJ2-1, with 7 bases aligning to TRBD2. The CDR3 has 16 amino acids. CDR1 is SGHTA, CDR2 FQGTGA, per germline. Trimming cost V 1 base and J 9 bases; bases outside gene matches: 12. The CDR3 sequence is CASSLRGGGREVEQFF. CDR3 bases: TGTGCCAGCAGCTTAAGGGGCGGGGGAAGGGAGGTTGAGCAGTTCTTC. Full variable domain (missing parts from reference TRBV7-3 and TRBJ2-1): GAGVSQTPSNKVTEKGKYVELRCDPISGHTALYWYRQSLGQGPEFLIYFQGTGAADDSGLPNDRFFAVRPEGSVSTLKIQRTERGDSAVYLCASSLRGGGREVEQFFGPGTRLTVL.

This clonotype was observed a handful of times. The chain couples TRBV10-3 to TRBJ2-7; 9 positions match TRBD1. Unmatched junction bases numbered 9, after V lost 6 bases and J lost 6 bases. The CDR3 has 14 amino acids. Germline CDR1 ENHRY, CDR2 SYGVKD. DNA for the CDR3: TGTGCCATCAGCCGGGACAGGGAGACCCTCGAGCAGTACTTC. Amino acid sequence: CAISRDRETLEQYF.

This clonotype was counted a few times. The V call is TRBV6-1, the J call TRBJ1-3, with 7 bases matching TRBD1. V dropped 5 bases and J dropped 4; count of bases not matched to a gene: 8. Germline V CDR1 and CDR2: MNHNS, SASEGT. The CDR3 sequence is 15 residues long. The CDR3 DNA is TGTGCCAGCAGTCTCTCACCGGGACAGGGAAACACCATATATTTT. Its translation: CASSLSPGQGNTIYF.

The genes are TRBV12-3 or TRBV12-4 and TRBJ2-3; 12 positions agree with TRBD2. The V segment lost 5 bases and the J segment 3 bases; nucleotides outside the gene matches: 9. The CDR3 spans 17 residues. The CDR3 DNA is TGTGCCAGCAGTCGGTTCATGACTAGCGGGAGAACAGATACGCAGTATTTT. Translating it yields CASSRFMTSGRTDTQYF.

This clonotype was observed a handful of times. The chain recombines TRBV5-6 with TRBJ2-7, with 7 bases lining up with TRBD1. J gave up 1 base and V 6 bases, and 13 bases lay outside the gene matches. The CDR3 is 16 residues long. Germline V CDR1 and CDR2: SGHDT, YYEEEE. CDR3 nucleotides: TGTGCCAGCACCCTTGGGCCTGACAGGGAGTCCTACGAGCAGTACTTC. This encodes CASTLGPDRESYEQYF. The variable domain in full, with the rest retrieved from reference TRBV5-6 and TRBJ2-7, is DAGVTQSPTHLIKTRGQQVTLRCSPKSGHDTVSWYQQALGQGPQFIFQYYEEEERQRGNFPDRFSGHQFPNYSSELNVNALLLGDSALYLCASTLGPDRESYEQYFGPGTRLTVT.

This clonotype was found many times. The chain employs TRBV20-1 and TRBJ2-1, with TRBD2 matching 10 bases. V dropped 6 bases and J dropped 7; count of bases not matched to a gene: 6. Germline V CDR1 and CDR2: DFQATT, SNEGSKA (reference sequence). This CDR3 is built from 13 residues. CDR3 nucleotides: TGCAGTGCGGAACTAGCGGGAAGTAATGAGCAGTTCTTC. Its translation: CSAELAGSNEQFF.

This clonotype was recorded a few times. V is TRBV4-3 and J is TRBJ2-3, with 9 nucleotides matching TRBD2. V lost 4 bases and J lost 2; bases outside the gene matches: 7. This CDR3 is 16 amino acids long. The germline gives CDR1 LGHNA, CDR2 YSLEER. The chain's CDR3 is CASSLGSGRFTDTQYF. The CDR3, as DNA: TGCGCCAGCAGCCTGGGGAGCGGGAGGTTCACAGATACGCAGTATTTT.

This clonotype was picked up a small number of times. V and J are TRBV6-5 and TRBJ2-2; 7 bases fit TRBD1. The CDR3 is made up of 14 amino acids. Unmatched junction bases numbered 2, after V lost 0 bases and J lost 7 bases. Germline CDR1 and CDR2: MNHEY and SVGAGI. The CDR3 is CASSYSQGVGELFF. As DNA, the CDR3 is TGTGCCAGCAGTTACTCGCAGGGGGTCGGGGAGCTGTTTTTT.

J is TRBJ1-6 and V is TRBV6-5; D is uncertain. The CDR3 has 15 amino acids. Between the trimmed V and J ends, which lost 2 bases and 2 bases, there was a span of 7 bases. Germline CDR1 and CDR2: MNHEY and SVGAGI. The CDR3 bases are TGTGCCAGCAGTTACCGGCAGCCCTATAATTCACCCCTCCACTTT. Amino acid sequence: CASSYRQPYNSPLHF.

The V gene is TRBV6-4, the J gene TRBJ2-3, with TRBD2 as a possible D gene (6 bases). This CDR3 comprises 15 residues. Trimming removed 0 bases at V and 4 bases at J, with 11 bases between. Germline V gives CDR1 MRHNA, CDR2 SNTAGT. In nucleotides, the CDR3 is TGTGCCAGCAGTGACTCAACCGGGGAGGCAGATACGCAGTATTTT. Its translation: CASSDSTGEADTQYF.

This clonotype has at least ten counts. CDR3 amino acids: CASSKGTHRGRDTQYF. In DNA, the CDR3 is TGTGCCAGCAGCAAAGGTACACACAGGGGCCGAGATACGCAGTATTTT. The chain has TRBV21-1 and TRBJ2-3; the table's D call, TRBD1, was not checked against the DNA. TRBV21-1 constitutes a pseudogene. This CDR3 is built from 16 residues.

Concerning this clonotype itself: At one of its ends the junction is not consistent with the germline gene, which may arise from a read error. The rearrangement links TRBV9 to TRBJ2-7; 9 bases match TRBD2. Germline V gene lookup returns CDR1 SGDLS and CDR2 YYNGEE. The CDR3 spans 12 residues. The CDR3 nucleotides are TGTGCCAGCAGCGTAGTAGCGGGGGAGCTGTACTTC. Amino acid sequence: CASSVVAGELYF.

The V gene is TRBV7-9, the J gene TRBJ2-3; weak D call: TRBD2 (6 bases). V lost 5 bases and J 3 bases, leaving 12 bases between the germline ends. The CDR3 loop spans 14 amino acids. CDR1 SEHNR and CDR2 FQNEAQ come from the germline V gene (reference sequence). CDR3 loop: CASSKLGRTDTQYF. The CDR3 nucleotides read TGTGCCAGCAGCAAATTAGGGAGGACAGATACGCAGTATTTT.

This clonotype occurred many times. This rearrangement joins TRBV9 to TRBJ2-2; D gene uncertain. V was clipped by 0 bases and J by 4 bases, with 4 bases between them. Germline-derived CDR1 and CDR2 are SGDLS and YYNGEE. The CDR3 is made up of 13 amino acids. CDR3 nucleotide sequence: TGTGCCAGCAGCGTAGGGGTCACCGGGGAGCTGTTTTTT. Translating gives CASSVGVTGELFF.

The chain uses TRBV10-3 and TRBJ2-2, with 7 bases lining up with TRBD2. CDR1 is ENHRY, CDR2 SYGVKD, per germline. The J segment lost 4 bases and the V segment lost 0 bases, leaving 8 bases of the junction unmatched. This CDR3 comprises 17 residues. CDR3: CAISESKLLAGTGELFF. CDR3 DNA sequence: TGTGCCATCAGTGAGTCTAAGTTGTTAGCGGGCACCGGGGAGCTGTTTTTT.

This clonotype was seen a few times. The V and J genes are TRBV6-5 and TRBJ1-6; D perhaps matches TRBD1 (6 bases). The CDR3 spans 15 residues. With 1 base removed from V and 5 bases from J, the gap between germline ends came to 9 bases. Germline V gene data show CDR1 as MNHEY and CDR2 as SVGAGI. DNA for the CDR3: TGTGCCAGCAGTTACTGGCAGGGGAATAATTCACCCCTCCACTTT. Translated: CASSYWQGNNSPLHF.